What follows are 29 T cell receptor beta chains derived from one specimen sequenced in a study of blood T cell repertoires in COVID-19. Here immunoSEQ multiplex PCR was the method, and the copy in TCRdb shows in-frame clones only, minus some. The sample has 140,000 or so clones, 87% seen once. The sequenced sample was peripheral blood. These TCRs come from a woman aged 45-60 years with active or convalescent COVID-19.

Turning to this clone: Additional DNA sequences in this sample encode the identical CDR3. The chain employs TRBV18 and TRBJ1-3; D is unresolved. CDR1 is KGHSH and CDR2 is LQKENI in the germline V gene. There are 15 residues in the CDR3. V shed 3 bases and J shed 9 bases, with 18 bases lying between them. Written as DNA, the CDR3 is TGTGCCAGCTCACCTTTTATCCAGCGGAGTGGCACCATATATTTT. This codes for CASSPFIQRSGTIYF. Looking up the rest from reference TRBV18 and TRBJ1-3 gives the full variable domain: NAGVMQNPRHLVRRRGQEARLRCSPMKGHSHVYWYRQLPEEGLKFMVYLQKENIIDESGMPKERFSAEFPKEGPSILRIQQVVRGDSAAYFCASSPFIQRSGTIYFGEGSWLTVV.

The V and J genes are TRBV28 and TRBJ1-2; D unresolved. This CDR3 has 16 residues. In germline, CDR1 is MDHEN, CDR2 SYDVKM. V was trimmed by 3 bases and J by 6 bases, leaving 20 bases between them. The CDR3 region has the DNA TGTGCCAGCAGTTTTCCCATGGGCAGTCAAACCAATGGCTACACCTTC. Its protein is CASSFPMGSQTNGYTF.

This rearrangement joins TRBV5-6 to TRBJ1-5; 8 positions match TRBD1. V was clipped by 1 base and J by 6 bases; unmatched bases: 12. Looked up from germline, CDR1 is SGHDT and CDR2 is YYEEEE. The CDR3 loop spans 17 amino acids. The CDR3 loop is CASSLWDRYSQGQPQHF. For the CDR3, the DNA is TGTGCCAGCAGCTTGTGGGACAGGTATTCCCAGGGTCAGCCCCAGCATTTT.

The chain uses TRBV7-2 and TRBJ2-3, with 12 bases matching TRBD2. The CDR3 sequence is 16 residues long. Per germline, CDR1 SGHTA and CDR2 FQGNSA. V trimming: 3 bases; J trimming: 2 bases; junction bases outside the gene matches: 3. The CDR3 nucleotides are TGTGCCAGCAGCTTTCGGACTAGCGGGGTCACAGATACGCAGTATTTT. It encodes CASSFRTSGVTDTQYF. Supplemented by reference TRBV7-2 and TRBJ2-3, the full variable domain reads GAGVSQSPSNKVTEKGKDVELRCDPISGHTALYWYRQSLGQGLEFLIYFQGNSAPDKSGLPSDRFSAERTGGSVSTLTIQRTQQEDSAVYLCASSFRTSGVTDTQYFGPGTRLTVL.

This clone was seen a few times. The J gene is TRBJ1-1, the V gene TRBV15, with D perhaps TRBD1 (6 bases). Per germline, CDR1 LNHNV and CDR2 YYDKDF (reference sequence). The CDR3 loop spans 14 amino acids. The V gene lost 8 bases and the J gene lost 0 bases, with 13 bases spanning the gap. Here the CDR3 reads CATCAGGLNTEAFF. Written as DNA, the CDR3 is TGTGCCACCTGTGCGGGGGGGCTGAACACTGAAGCTTTCTTT.

The gene calls are TRBV27 and TRBJ1-6; D remains unclear. Germline CDR1 MNHEY, CDR2 SMNVEV (reference sequence). Trimming removed 5 bases from V and 14 bases from J, with 16 bases in between. The CDR3 is 13 residues long. The CDR3 is CASSPLEETALHF. CDR3 DNA sequence: TGTGCCAGCAGTCCCTTGGAGGAAACGGCCCTCCACTTT.

V gene TRBV7-2 combines with J gene TRBJ1-5; TRBD1 matches 7 bases. V was clipped by 3 bases and J by 1 base; unmatched bases: 3. The length of the CDR3 is 15 residues. From germline, CDR1 is SGHTA and CDR2 FQGNSA. The CDR3 DNA follows: TGTGCCAGCAGCTTTCAGGGGGTCAGCAATCAGCCCCAGCATTTT. It encodes CASSFQGVSNQPQHF.

The J gene is TRBJ2-5, the V gene TRBV18; D is possibly TRBD2 (6 bases). The germline V gene encodes CDR1 KGHSH and CDR2 LQKENI. The CDR3 is 13 residues long. The ends were cut back, 6 bases at V and 3 bases at J, with 11 bases in the middle. CDR3 coding DNA: TGTGCCAGCTCTCAATCGGGAGAAGAGACCCAGTACTTC. Translating gives CASSQSGEETQYF.

This chain links TRBV27 with TRBJ2-2; 8 bases are a match to TRBD1. The CDR3 is 16 residues long. Losses at the gene ends were 2 bases for V and 7 bases for J; bases not matched to a gene: 9. From germline, CDR1 is MNHEY and CDR2 SMNVEV (reference sequence). The CDR3 coding sequence is TGTGCCAGCAGTTTAGGTGACAGGGGAAAACTCGGGGAGCTGTTTTTT. This gives the protein CASSLGDRGKLGELFF.

In DNA, the CDR3 is TGTGCCAGCAGTGACGGCCGGGTGCTTAATTCACCCCTCCACTTT. Residues: CASSDGRVLNSPLHF. This chain joins TRBV6-6 and TRBJ1-6; no definite D call. Trimming left V 5 bases short and J 6 bases short, with 14 bases between. CDR1 and CDR2 from the germline V gene are MNHNY and SVGAGI (reference sequence). The CDR3 is made up of 15 amino acids.

This chain joins TRBV19 and TRBJ1-5; D uncertain. Germline V lookup: CDR1 LNHDA, CDR2 SQIVND (reference sequence). This CDR3 is built from 13 residues. The V end lost 5 bases, the J end lost 4 bases, and 9 bases lay between the germline ends. The CDR3 loop is CASSASENQPQHF. The CDR3, as DNA: TGTGCCAGTAGTGCATCGGAGAATCAGCCCCAGCATTTT.

The V call is TRBV10-3, the J call TRBJ1-6; the match to TRBD1 covers 7 bases. CDR1 is ENHRY, CDR2 SYGVKD, per germline. This CDR3 has 13 amino acids. V lost 6 bases, J lost 6 bases, and 2 bases stayed unmatched. CDR3 loop: CAIRGQINSPLHF. CDR3 DNA: TGTGCCATCAGGGGACAGATTAATTCACCCCTCCACTTT.

This chain joins TRBV7-9 and TRBJ1-3; D gene uncertain. This CDR3 spans 14 amino acids. V gave up 5 bases and J gave up 1 base, with 9 bases separating them. CDR1 is SEHNR and CDR2 is FQNEAQ in the germline V gene (reference sequence). As DNA, the CDR3 is TGTGCCAGCAGCCTTACGGGGTCTGGAAACACCATATATTTT. Amino acid sequence: CASSLTGSGNTIYF.

This sequence joins TRBV19 and TRBJ1-4, with D tentatively TRBD1 (5 bases). The CDR3 is 15 residues long. Germline lookup yields CDR1 LNHDA and CDR2 SQIVND (reference sequence). The V and J ends lost 3 bases and 7 bases respectively, with 15 bases between them. DNA of the CDR3: TGTGCCAGTAGTATGGGCCCGGGGGGGTCTGAAAAACTGTTTTTT. This gives the protein CASSMGPGGSEKLFF.

The chain recombines TRBV7-3 with TRBJ2-3; TRBD2 aligns across 9 bases. The V gene's germline CDR1 is SGHTA and CDR2 FQGTGA. This CDR3 has 15 amino acids. V lost 5 bases and J lost 2; bases outside the gene matches: 5. CDR3 nucleotide sequence: TGTGCCAGCAGCCCGATAGCGGGGGCCACAGATACGCAGTATTTT. It encodes CASSPIAGATDTQYF.

The chain is built from TRBV5-1 and TRBJ1-4; a weak D match, TRBD1 (6 bases). With 4 bases removed from V and 4 bases from J, the gap between germline ends came to 11 bases. CDR1 is SGHRS, CDR2 YFSETQ, per germline. The CDR3 consists of 14 residues. CDR3 DNA sequence: TGCGCCAGCAGCCAAGACAGGAATAATGAAAAACTGTTTTTT. It translates to CASSQDRNNEKLFF.

J is TRBJ1-5 and V is TRBV7-2; D gene uncertain. CDR1 and CDR2 from the germline V gene are SGHTA and FQGNSA. The CDR3 runs 15 residues. V lost 0 bases and J 1 base, leaving 7 bases between the germline ends. The CDR3 DNA follows: TGTGCCAGCAGCTTAGCGACAAGCAGCAATCAGCCCCAGCATTTT. It is translated as CASSLATSSNQPQHF.

This chain connects TRBV6-5 to TRBJ2-7; 9 bases align to TRBD1. Germline V CDR1 and CDR2: MNHEY, SVGAGI. CDR3 length equals 14 residues. The V segment lost 10 bases and the J segment 1 base; nucleotides outside the gene matches: 8. The CDR3 protein is CAISTGQGSYEQYF. The CDR3 coding sequence is TGTGCCATTTCCACAGGACAGGGGTCCTACGAGCAGTACTTC.

This clone has just one count. The gene calls are TRBV7-2 and TRBJ1-5, with D possibly TRBD1 on 6 matching bases. There are 15 residues in the CDR3. V dropped 4 bases and J dropped 0 bases, with 10 bases sitting between them. CDR1 is SGHTA, CDR2 FQGNSA, per germline. CDR3 nucleotides: TGTGCCAGCAGCTCCAGGGGTTATAGCAATCAGCCCCAGCATTTT. Translating gives CASSSRGYSNQPQHF. Complete variable domain (other parts from reference TRBV7-2 and TRBJ1-5): GAGVSQSPSNKVTEKGKDVELRCDPISGHTALYWYRQSLGQGLEFLIYFQGNSAPDKSGLPSDRFSAERTGGSVSTLTIQRTQQEDSAVYLCASSSRGYSNQPQHFGDGTRLSIL.

This chain connects TRBV14 to TRBJ1-1; D uncertain. From germline, CDR1 is SGHDN and CDR2 FVKESK. The CDR3 spans 15 residues. Trimming took 0 bases from V and 1 from J, leaving 9 bases between them. CDR3 nucleotides: TGTGCCAGCAGCCAAGATACTGCAGGGAACACTGAAGCTTTCTTT. Translation: CASSQDTAGNTEAFF.

This chain uses TRBV2 with TRBJ1-4; D may be TRBD1 (5 bases). Deletions cut 6 bases from V and 7 bases from J, with 18 bases between. Germline loops: CDR1 SNHLY, CDR2 FYNNEI. This CDR3 is built from 15 residues. Here the CDR3 DNA reads TGTGCCAGCAGAGTCCCGGGGGGATTCAGTGAAAAACTGTTTTTT. Encoded protein: CASRVPGGFSEKLFF.

The genes are TRBV6-5 and TRBJ1-1, with TRBD1 matching 7 bases. The V and J ends lost 0 bases and 1 base, in that order; junction bases with no gene match: 2. Germline V CDR1 and CDR2: MNHEY, SVGAGI. CDR3 length: 15 residues. CDR3: CASSYSGQKNTEAFF. The DNA of the CDR3 is TGTGCCAGCAGTTACTCGGGACAGAAGAACACTGAAGCTTTCTTT.

This clone was recorded once. The genes are TRBV7-3 and TRBJ2-5; 7 bases fit TRBD2. Germline CDR1 and CDR2: SGHTA and FQGTGA. The CDR3 spans 14 residues. With V trimmed by 1 base and J by 3 bases, 2 bases remained unmatched. The CDR3 loop reads CASSLRGGEETQYF. CDR3 DNA sequence: TGTGCCAGCAGCTTAAGGGGGGGAGAAGAGACCCAGTACTTC.

V usage is TRBV30 and J usage is TRBJ1-2; D possibly corresponds to TRBD1 (6 bases). V lost 3 bases and J lost 7, with 15 bases in between. The germline CDR1 and CDR2 sequences are GTSNPN and SVGIG (reference sequence). The CDR3 length is 13 residues. The CDR3 DNA is TGTGCCTGGAGGGATACAGGGATCTCTGGCTACACCTTC. Translation: CAWRDTGISGYTF.

The rearrangement joins TRBV18 to TRBJ2-5, with 7 bases aligning to TRBD1. The CDR3 has 15 amino acids. Trimming cost V 5 bases and J 1 base; bases outside gene matches: 7. Per germline, CDR1 KGHSH and CDR2 LQKENI. The CDR3 here is CASSNPGTVQETQYF. CDR3 DNA sequence: TGTGCCAGCTCAAATCCCGGGACAGTCCAAGAGACCCAGTACTTC.

The chain links TRBV30 to TRBJ1-1, with a weak D call TRBD1 (6 bases). Trimming stripped 7 bases from V and 0 bases from J, with 12 bases between. In germline, CDR1 is GTSNPN, CDR2 SVGIG (reference sequence). CDR3 length: 13 residues. The CDR3 loop reads CALRTALNTEAFF. The CDR3 DNA reads TGTGCCTTACGGACAGCGTTGAACACTGAAGCTTTCTTT.

The V gene is TRBV7-9, the J gene TRBJ2-7; D is undetermined. This CDR3 contains 15 residues. With 1 base removed from V and 2 bases from J, the gap between germline ends came to 12 bases. Germline V gene sequence: CDR1 SEHNR, CDR2 FQNEAQ (reference sequence). CDR3 loop: CASSLGVGSPYEQYF. The CDR3, as DNA: TGTGCCAGCAGCTTAGGCGTGGGCAGCCCCTACGAGCAGTACTTC.

The chain is built from TRBV6-5 and TRBJ2-5; TRBD2 matches at 7 bases. This CDR3 region has 14 residues. CDR1 and CDR2 (germline): MNHEY, SVGAGI. V shed 7 bases and J 1 base; nucleotides not matched to a gene: 6. This CDR3 reads CASNFGGSQETQYF. DNA for the CDR3: TGTGCCAGCAATTTCGGGGGGTCCCAAGAGACCCAGTACTTC.

This chain joins TRBV19 and TRBJ1-1, with TRBD1 matching 7 bases. The trim removed 6 bases at V and 3 bases at J, leaving 7 bases unmatched. The CDR3 is 14 amino acids. CDR1 is LNHDA, CDR2 SQIVND, per germline (reference sequence). DNA for the CDR3: TGTGCCAGTAGGATATGGGGACAGTACACTGAAGCTTTCTTT. Protein product: CASRIWGQYTEAFF. Looking up the rest from reference TRBV19 and TRBJ1-1 gives the full variable domain: DGGITQSPKYLFRKEGQNVTLSCEQNLNHDAMYWYRQDPGQGLRLIYYSQIVNDFQKGDIAEGYSVSREKKESFPLTVTSAQKNPTAFYLCASRIWGQYTEAFFGQGTRLTVV.